This TCR beta chain was sequenced in a study of cytomegalovirus exposure and HLA in healthy donors. The study ran its PCR with 60 Vbeta and 13 Jbeta primers. Data came from immunoSEQ multiplex PCR; TCRdb stores just in-frame clones and leaves some out. The data contain roughly 140,000 clones, 60% to 85% of them seen just once; the ten biggest clones take up 3%. V lost 2 bases, J lost 5 bases, and 6 bases stayed unmatched. The germline V gene encodes CDR1 WNHNN and CDR2 SYGVQD (reference sequence). The CDR3 consists of 15 residues. This clonotype originated in a man aged 40-49 years in good health and CMV-seropositive. This chain links TRBV10-1 with TRBJ2-1; 7 bases agree with TRBD2. The sequenced sample was PBMCs. DNA of the CDR3: TGCGCCAGCAGTGAGATCGCTAGCGGCAACAATGAGCAGTTCTTC. It codes for CASSEIASGNNEQFF.